A single sample is the source of the 23 T cell receptor beta chains below, sequenced in a study of cytotoxic CD8 clonotypes in ibrutinib-treated CLL. Clones were sequenced by immunoSEQ multiplex PCR, and TCRdb holds only the in-frame ones, with some missing. This table holds some 50,000 clones, under 75% found once. The source was PBMCs, collected after 12 months of ibrutinib treatment. The receptors here all came from a human donor with chronic lymphocytic leukemia.

The CDR3 region is CASSWDSRNTIYF. In DNA form, the CDR3 reads TGTGCCAGCAGCTGGGACAGCCGAAACACCATATATTTT. The J gene is TRBJ1-3, the V gene TRBV5-4; TRBD1 matches at 7 bases. Germline V gene data show CDR1 as SGHNT and CDR2 as YYREEE (reference sequence). CDR3 length equals 13 residues. Germline trimming cut 3 bases from V and 5 bases from J; bases unmatched to any gene: 2.

This clone has a handful of counts. The rearrangement uses TRBV15 and TRBJ1-4; TRBD1 matches 7 bases. Trimming removed 2 bases from V and 7 bases from J; junction bases left unmatched: 10. The V gene's germline CDR1 is LNHNV and CDR2 YYDKDF (reference sequence). The CDR3 extends over 16 amino acids. The CDR3 reads CATSRRGTAPGEKLFF. DNA of the CDR3: TGTGCCACCAGCAGACGGGGGACAGCCCCTGGTGAAAAACTGTTTTTT.

The chain recombines TRBV10-2 with TRBJ2-7; D unclear. The CDR3 runs 15 residues. The germline gives CDR1 WSHSY, CDR2 SAAADI. V lost 0 bases, J lost 1 base, and 10 bases lay in between. CDR3 in amino acids: CASSESLWDSYEQYF. CDR3 in DNA: TGCGCCAGCAGTGAGTCCTTATGGGATTCCTACGAGCAGTACTTC.

This clone was counted ten times or more. The chain has TRBV9 and TRBJ1-1; D may be TRBD1 (6 bases). The CDR3 consists of 17 residues. The germline V gene encodes CDR1 SGDLS and CDR2 YYNGEE. V gave up 0 bases and J gave up 8 bases, with 23 bases separating them. Written as DNA, the CDR3 is TGTGCCAGCAGCGTAGGTCCCGATGATCACAGGGCCAGCGAAGCTTTCTTT. Its protein is CASSVGPDDHRASEAFF.

Only a few counts were recorded for this clone. An end of the junction differs from the germline gene, which may be a read error. The V and J genes are TRBV5-1 and TRBJ1-3, with a weak D call TRBD1 (6 bases). The CDR3 sequence is 15 residues long. From germline, CDR1 is SGHRS and CDR2 YFSETQ. The CDR3 bases are TGCGCCAGCAGCTTGACAGGGATGCGTGGACACACCATATATTTT. It translates to CASSLTGMRGHTIYF. Based on the CDR3 plus reference TRBV5-1 and TRBJ1-3, the full variable domain is KAGVTQTPRYLIKTRGQQVTLSCSPISGHRSVSWYQQTPGQGLQFLFEYFSETQRNKGNFPGRFSGRQFSNSRSEMNVSTLELGDSALYLCASSLTGMRGHTIYFGEGSWLTVV.

The chain combines TRBV6-6 with TRBJ2-2; TRBD1 matches at 8 bases. J was trimmed by 3 bases and V by 7 bases; bases with no gene match: 7. This CDR3 has 15 amino acids. Germline-derived CDR1 and CDR2 are MNHNY and SVGAGI (reference sequence). CDR3 sequence: CASNPQGAHTGELFF. In DNA form, the CDR3 reads TGTGCCAGCAACCCCCAGGGGGCGCACACCGGGGAGCTGTTTTTT.

This chain joins TRBV6-1 and TRBJ1-4; 8 bases are a match to TRBD1. This CDR3 is 16 amino acids long. CDR1 MNHNS and CDR2 SASEGT come from the germline V gene. The ends lost 1 base at V and 5 bases at J; junction bases unmatched: 6. The CDR3 region is CASSEVFRQGNEKLFF. CDR3 nucleotides: TGTGCCAGCAGTGAAGTCTTTCGACAGGGGAATGAAAAACTGTTTTTT.

This chain connects TRBV15 to TRBJ2-1; 7 bases align to TRBD1. CDR3 length: 15 amino acids. CDR1 and CDR2 from the germline V gene are LNHNV and YYDKDF (reference sequence). The J segment lost 3 bases and the V segment lost 6 bases, leaving 8 bases of the junction unmatched. In DNA form, the CDR3 reads TGTGCCACCAGGGGGACAGAGATGAACTACAATGAGCAGTTCTTC. Translated: CATRGTEMNYNEQFF.

The chain carries TRBV9 and TRBJ1-1; D might be TRBD1 (5 bases). Germline CDR1 SGDLS, CDR2 YYNGEE. This CDR3 contains 17 residues. With 4 bases removed from V and 4 bases from J, the gap between germline ends came to 23 bases. As DNA, the CDR3 is TGTGCCAGCAGCACCTTCCCAGGCGGGGGATGGAGCACTGAAGCTTTCTTT. Amino acids: CASSTFPGGGWSTEAFF. Combining the CDR3 with reference TRBV9 and TRBJ1-1 gives the whole variable domain DSGVTQTPKHLITATGQRVTLRCSPRSGDLSVYWYQQSLDQGLQFLIQYYNGEERAKGNILERFSAQQFPDLHSELNLSSLELGDSALYFCASSTFPGGGWSTEAFFGQGTRLTVV.

This clone occurred a few times. CDR3 sequence: CASSIIDTGELFF. The CDR3 nucleotides are TGTGCCAGTAGTATCATTGACACCGGGGAGCTGTTTTTT. The chain recombines TRBV19 with TRBJ2-2; D unclear. The V gene's germline CDR1 is LNHDA and CDR2 SQIVND (reference sequence). With 3 bases removed from V and 3 bases from J, the gap between germline ends came to 5 bases. This CDR3 has 13 residues. The full variable domain, rest sourced from reference TRBV19 and TRBJ2-2, is DGGITQSPKYLFRKEGQNVTLSCEQNLNHDAMYWYRQDPGQGLRLIYYSQIVNDFQKGDIAEGYSVSREKKESFPLTVTSAQKNPTAFYLCASSIIDTGELFFGEGSRLTVL.

The V call is TRBV6-4, the J call TRBJ2-7; TRBD1 matches 10 bases. The V gene's germline CDR1 is MRHNA and CDR2 SNTAGT. CDR3 length: 13 residues. V lost 8 bases and J lost 4; bases outside the gene matches: 5. CDR3 sequence: CASFRDRGYEQYF. The DNA of the CDR3 is TGTGCCAGCTTCAGGGACAGGGGTTACGAGCAGTACTTC.

The chain combines TRBV5-4 with TRBJ2-7; D possibly matches TRBD1 or TRBD2 (7 bases each). V dropped 4 bases and J dropped 3 bases, with 14 bases sitting between them. The CDR3 length is 14 residues. Germline values: CDR1 SGHNT, CDR2 YYREEE (reference sequence). CDR3 amino acids: CASSGGDSNYEQYF. The CDR3 nucleotides read TGTGCCAGCAGCGGGGGGGACAGTAACTACGAGCAGTACTTC.

This clone is deemed medium-sized. The rearrangement joins TRBV2 to TRBJ1-5, with 8 nucleotides matching TRBD1. Germline V gene data show CDR1 as SNHLY and CDR2 as FYNNEI. The CDR3 covers 15 residues. V shed 5 bases and J 8 bases; nucleotides not matched to a gene: 11. The CDR3 protein is CASSLDRGSTEPQHF. The CDR3, as DNA: TGTGCCAGCAGTTTAGACAGGGGAAGTACGGAGCCCCAGCATTTT.

This clone was recorded once. CDR3 in DNA: TGTGCCAGCAGCGGCGGGATCCGGGGCGGCTACACCTTC. Protein product: CASSGGIRGGYTF. The chain recombines TRBV7-2 with TRBJ1-2; TRBD1 is a possible D gene (5 bases). Germline V gives CDR1 SGHTA, CDR2 FQGNSA. This CDR3 is built from 13 residues. Trimming shortened V by 5 bases and J by 8 bases, and 15 bases separated the two germline ends.

CDR3 in amino acids: CASSFNTGWGSGANVLTF. The CDR3 DNA is TGCGCCAGCAGCTTTAATACTGGGTGGGGATCTGGGGCCAACGTCCTGACTTTC. The chain is built from TRBV5-1 and TRBJ2-6, with D uncertain. CDR1 is SGHRS, CDR2 YFSETQ, per germline. The CDR3 spans 18 residues. The ends were cut back, 2 bases at V and 1 base at J, with 16 bases in the middle.

The chain recombines TRBV7-3 with TRBJ2-2; D gene unclear. Germline CDR1 is SGHTA and CDR2 is FQGTGA. Deletions cut 5 bases from V and 4 bases from J, with 20 bases between. CDR3 length: 17 amino acids. This CDR3 reads CASSPSTPNWGTGELFF. For the CDR3, the DNA is TGTGCCAGCAGCCCGTCGACTCCCAACTGGGGCACCGGGGAGCTGTTTTTT.

This clone was detected only a few times. The V gene is TRBV27, the J gene TRBJ1-6; 9 positions match TRBD1. The CDR3 runs 15 residues. In germline, CDR1 is MNHEY, CDR2 SMNVEV (reference sequence). Germline trimming cut 6 bases from V and 8 bases from J; bases unmatched to any gene: 8. The CDR3 spells CASRPGQGFYSPLHF. The CDR3 DNA follows: TGTGCCAGCAGGCCGGGACAGGGATTTTATTCACCCCTCCACTTT.

Comments on this clone: Just one base apart from a much larger clone, this may be a read error. The sample holds other DNA sequences that translate to the same CDR3. The rearrangement joins TRBV2 to TRBJ2-7; 13 bases fit TRBD2. From germline, CDR1 is SNHLY and CDR2 FYNNEI. This CDR3 spans 16 amino acids. The J segment lost 3 bases and the V segment lost 4 bases, leaving 6 bases of the junction unmatched. In DNA, the CDR3 is TGTGCCAGCAGTGGGACTAGCGGGGGTCCTATCTACGAGCAGTACTTC. This translates into CASSGTSGGPIYEQYF.

The chain couples TRBV9 to TRBJ2-6, with D perhaps TRBD1 (6 bases). V was trimmed by 0 bases and J by 0 bases, leaving 16 bases between them. Germline loops: CDR1 SGDLS, CDR2 YYNGEE. CDR3 size: 19 residues. As DNA, the CDR3 is TGTGCCAGCAGCGTAGGAATGCGACAGGTCCTCTCTGGGGCCAACGTCCTGACTTTC. Its protein product is CASSVGMRQVLSGANVLTF.

V and J are TRBV7-3 and TRBJ2-2; D gene ambiguous. Trimming took off 5 bases at V and 6 bases at J, with 7 bases between the two ends. This CDR3 region has 12 residues. CDR1 SGHTA and CDR2 FQGTGA come from the germline V gene. CDR3 residues: CASSIPAGELFF. For the CDR3, the DNA is TGTGCCAGCAGCATCCCCGCCGGGGAGCTGTTTTTT.

V is TRBV6-1 and J is TRBJ1-5, with 9 bases aligning to TRBD1. V was clipped by 5 bases and J by 4 bases; unmatched bases: 6. The CDR3 has 15 amino acids. Germline V gives CDR1 MNHNS, CDR2 SASEGT. For the CDR3, the DNA is TGTGCCAGCAGTCCCTTCGGGACAGGGAATCAGCCCCAGCATTTT. It translates to CASSPFGTGNQPQHF.

The chain carries TRBV4-1 and TRBJ1-4; perhaps TRBD1 as D (5 bases). The CDR3 loop spans 14 amino acids. V was pared by 0 bases and J by 11 bases, with 13 bases between. The germline gives CDR1 MGHRA, CDR2 YSYEKL. Written as DNA, the CDR3 is TGCGCCAGCAGCCAAGATAGGGGTAGAGACAAACTGTTTTTT. This sequence encodes CASSQDRGRDKLFF.

In nucleotides, the CDR3 is TGTGCCAGCAGCCATACCAGAGGAAGGGGTGAAAAACTGTTTTTT. Its translation: CASSHTRGRGEKLFF. The rearrangement links TRBV14 to TRBJ1-4; D might be TRBD1 (5 bases). CDR1 is SGHDN and CDR2 is FVKESK in the germline V gene. V lost 3 bases, J lost 7 bases, and 15 bases lay in between. CDR3 length: 15 amino acids.